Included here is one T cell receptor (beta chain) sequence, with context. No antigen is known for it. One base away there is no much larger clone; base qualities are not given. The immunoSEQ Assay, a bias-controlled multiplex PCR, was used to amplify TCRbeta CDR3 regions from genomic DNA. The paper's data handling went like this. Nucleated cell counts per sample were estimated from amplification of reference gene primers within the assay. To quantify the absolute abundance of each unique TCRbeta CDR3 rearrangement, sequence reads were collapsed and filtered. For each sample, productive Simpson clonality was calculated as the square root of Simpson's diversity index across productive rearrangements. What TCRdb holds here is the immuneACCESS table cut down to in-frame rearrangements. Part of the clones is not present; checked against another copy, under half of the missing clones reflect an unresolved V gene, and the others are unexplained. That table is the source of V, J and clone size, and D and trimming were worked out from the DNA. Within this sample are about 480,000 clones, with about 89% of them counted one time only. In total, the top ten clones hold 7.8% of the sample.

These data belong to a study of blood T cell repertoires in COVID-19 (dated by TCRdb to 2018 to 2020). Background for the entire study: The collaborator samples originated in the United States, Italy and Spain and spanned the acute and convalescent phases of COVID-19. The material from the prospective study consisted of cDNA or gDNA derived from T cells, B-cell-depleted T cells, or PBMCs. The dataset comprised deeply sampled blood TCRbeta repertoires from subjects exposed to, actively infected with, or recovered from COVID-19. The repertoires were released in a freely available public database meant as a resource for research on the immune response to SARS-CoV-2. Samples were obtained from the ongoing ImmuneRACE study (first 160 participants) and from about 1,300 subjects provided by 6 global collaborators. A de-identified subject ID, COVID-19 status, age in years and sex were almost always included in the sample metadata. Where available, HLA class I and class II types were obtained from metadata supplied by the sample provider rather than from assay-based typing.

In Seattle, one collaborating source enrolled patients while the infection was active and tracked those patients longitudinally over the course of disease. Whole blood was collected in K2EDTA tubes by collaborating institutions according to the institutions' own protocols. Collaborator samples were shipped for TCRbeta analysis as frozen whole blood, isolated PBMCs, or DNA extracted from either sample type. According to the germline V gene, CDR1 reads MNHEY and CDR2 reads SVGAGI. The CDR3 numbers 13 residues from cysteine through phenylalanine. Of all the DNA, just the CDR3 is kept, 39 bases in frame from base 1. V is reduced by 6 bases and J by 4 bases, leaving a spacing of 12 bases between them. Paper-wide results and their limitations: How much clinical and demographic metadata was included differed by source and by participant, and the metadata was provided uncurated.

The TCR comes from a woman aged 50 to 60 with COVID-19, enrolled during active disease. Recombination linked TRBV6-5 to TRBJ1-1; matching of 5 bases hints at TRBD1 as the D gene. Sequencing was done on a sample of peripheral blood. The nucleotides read TGTGCCAGCAGGGGTACAGGCATCACTGAAGCTTTCTTT. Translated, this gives CASRGTGITEAFF.